These T cell receptor beta chains were read from a single sample in a study of Graves' ophthalmopathy and Graves' hyperthyroidism. TCRdb reprocessed the multiplex PCR reads with MiXCR, giving one entry per CDR3 protein. Of approximately 330,000 distinct CDR3 sequences in the sample, about a sixth were seen once. Sequencing was performed on peripheral blood. The receptors shown here come from an adult man with Graves' ophthalmopathy. The CDR3 runs from the conserved cysteine through the conserved F or W. Fields, in order: clone size, V gene, D gene, CDR3 length, J gene, CDR3 DNA, CDR3 protein. D genes are given only for firm matches. The listing skips clone size in some rows; elsewhere it reads once, few, many or a size class.

once	TRBV27	TRBD1	16	TRBJ1-1	TGTGCCAGCAGTCCTACCGGGACAGGGAGGAACGCTGAAGCTTTCTTT	CASSPTGTGRNAEAFF
once	TRBV30	NA	16	TRBJ2-2	TGTGCCTGGAGTGCGGGAGCCCCTGGAATCACCGGGGAGCTGTTTTTT	CAWSAGAPGITGELFF
many	TRBV2	TRBD1	12	TRBJ2-7	TGTGCCAGCGTGGGACAGAAGTACGAGCAGTACTTC	CASVGQKYEQYF
few	TRBV30	NA	14	TRBJ2-3	TGTGCCTGGAGCGGAGTCAGGGCGACAGATACGCAGTATTTT	CAWSGVRATDTQYF
many	TRBV24-1	NA	13	TRBJ1-5	TGTGCCACCAGGGGACGGGCCAATCAGCCCCAGCATTTT	CATRGRANQPQHF
many	TRBV13	NA	16	TRBJ1-6	TGTGCCAGCAGCTCGGACCCTGCCACATATAATTCACCCCTCCACTTT	CASSSDPATYNSPLHF
many	TRBV19	TRBD1	16	TRBJ1-5	TGTGCCAGTAGTTACAGGGGGGCTCGGCGCAATCAGCCCCAGCATTTT	CASSYRGARRNQPQHF
many	TRBV24-1	NA	13	TRBJ2-7	TGTGCCACCTCGTCAGGGGAGCGCTACGAGCAGTACTTC	CATSSGERYEQYF
many	TRBV6-2/TRBV6-3	NA	13	TRBJ1-5	TGTGCCAGCAGTATTTCCGGGCATCAGCCCCAGCATTTT	CASSISGHQPQHF
once	TRBV27	NA	14	TRBJ1-5	TGTGCCAGCGGGGCAAGGGGCGAGGGTCAGCCCCAGCATTTT	CASGARGEGQPQHF
NA	TRBV11-2	NA	14	TRBJ1-1	TGTGCCAGCAGCCAGATGGCGGGGAACACTGAAGCTTTCTTT	CASSQMAGNTEAFF
many	TRBV9	TRBD1	15	TRBJ1-1	TGTGCCAGCAGCGTAGACAGGGGGCCGGACACTGAAGCTTTCTTT	CASSVDRGPDTEAFF
many	TRBV6-1	TRBD1	16	TRBJ2-6	TGTGCCAGCACCCCGACAGGGGGCCTTGGGGCCAACGTCCTGACTTTC	CASTPTGGLGANVLTF
NA	TRBV6-2/TRBV6-3	NA	12	TRBJ1-1	TGTGCCAGCATCCGACCTAACACTGAAGCTTGCTTT	CASIRPNTEACF
many	TRBV6-5	NA	14	TRBJ1-1	TGTGCCAGCAGTTACGGGGGGCGGGTCACTGAAGCTTTCTTT	CASSYGGRVTEAFF
NA	TRBV7-2	NA	12	TRBJ2-6	TGTGCCAGCAGGGCCGGGGCCAACGTCCTGACTTTC	CASRAGANVLTF
many	TRBV7-8	TRBD2	16	TRBJ2-7	TGTGCCAGCAGGTTGACTAGCGGGTTGAGCCCCTACGAGCAGTACTTC	CASRLTSGLSPYEQYF
many	TRBV5-1	NA	14	TRBJ2-7	TGCGCCAGCAGCTTGGAGGAAGGCCCCTACGAGCAGTACTTC	CASSLEEGPYEQYF
NA	TRBV25-1	NA	13	TRBJ1-2	TGTGCCAGCACTCTTGGCAGTAACTATGGCTACACCTTC	CASTLGSNYGYTF
many	TRBV5-8	NA	13	TRBJ2-1	TGTGCCAGCAGCTTGGAACTGGCTAATGAGCAGTTCTTC	CASSLELANEQFF
many	TRBV6-5	NA	15	TRBJ2-2	TGTGCCAGCAGTTACGGCACCCCGCGGACCGGGGAGCTGTTTTTT	CASSYGTPRTGELFF
many	TRBV5-1	NA	13	TRBJ2-7	TGCGCCAGCAGCTTACTCCTGGACGACGAGCAGTACTTC	CASSLLLDDEQYF
many	TRBV15	NA	15	TRBJ2-5	TGTGCCACCAGCTCTTGGATAGGGGAGGAGGAGACCCAGTACTTC	CATSSWIGEEETQYF
many	TRBV9	NA	14	TRBJ2-2	TGTGCCAGCACGTTTAGCGAAGGATCCGGGGAGCTGTTTTTT	CASTFSEGSGELFF
many	TRBV12-3/TRBV12-4	TRBD2	15	TRBJ2-4	TGTGCCAGCAGATTGACTAGCGGGGCCAAAAACATTCAGTACTTC	CASRLTSGAKNIQYF
many	TRBV6-5	TRBD1	14	TRBJ2-7	TGTGCCAGCAGTCCCTCGACAGGGTCCTACGAGCAGTACTTC	CASSPSTGSYEQYF
NA	TRBV7-9	NA	12	TRBJ2-5	TGTGCCACCGCGGGCCCCGGAGCGACCCAGTACTTC	CATAGPGATQYF
many	TRBV9	NA	12	TRBJ1-1	TGTGCCAGCAGCGTAAGGGACACTGAAGCTTTCTTT	CASSVRDTEAFF
many	TRBV12-3/TRBV12-4	TRBD1	16	TRBJ1-1	TGTGCCAGCAGTCTCACCGGGACAGGGTTGAACACTGAAGCTTTCTTT	CASSLTGTGLNTEAFF
many	TRBV5-1	NA	13	TRBJ1-1	TGCGCCAGCAGCCGGAGTCCGGCTAATGAAGCTTTCTTT	CASSRSPANEAFF
many	TRBV5-5	TRBD1	18	TRBJ1-6	TGTGCCAGCAGCTCTCTGGGACAGTCGTCTTTTGGTAATTCACCCCTCCACTTT	CASSSLGQSSFGNSPLHF
many	TRBV6-5	TRBD1	15	TRBJ2-5	TGTGCCAGCAGTCCGGGACAGGGGCTGCAAGAGACCCAGTACTTC	CASSPGQGLQETQYF
many	TRBV5-1	NA	14	TRBJ2-5	TGCGCCAGCAGCTTGGGACAGTCCAGAGAGACCCAGTACTTC	CASSLGQSRETQYF
many	TRBV5-1	TRBD1	15	TRBJ2-2	TGCGCCAGCAAGAACAGGGGGCAGAGCACCGGGGAGCTGTTTTTT	CASKNRGQSTGELFF
many	TRBV11-2	NA	17	TRBJ2-3	TGTGCCAGCAGCTTAGCTCTGGGCAGGGGATTCGCAGATACGCAGTATTTT	CASSLALGRGFADTQYF
many	TRBV7-3	NA	13	TRBJ2-5	TGTGCCAGCAGCCCAGACAACTCGGAGACCCAGTACTTC	CASSPDNSETQYF
many	TRBV30	NA	14	TRBJ1-6	TGTGCCTGGAGAGAGAGTTTTAGGAATTCACCCCTCCACTTT	CAWRESFRNSPLHF
many	TRBV6-2/TRBV6-3	NA	15	TRBJ2-5	TGTGAGAGAACGTTCCCTGGGCAGGTAGGAGAGACCCAGTACTTC	CERTFPGQVGETQYF
NA	TRBV28	NA	13	TRBJ2-7	TGTGCCAGCAGCTCCCCCCCAGCGACCGCCCAGTACTTC	CASSSPPATAQYF
few	TRBV20-1	NA	11	TRBJ2-7	TGCAGTGCTAGAGATGAGGGCGAGCAGTACTTC	CSARDEGEQYF
many	TRBV20-1	NA	15	TRBJ1-1	TGCAGTGCTAGAGATCGGGGGGCGTTAAACACTGAAGCTTTCTTT	CSARDRGALNTEAFF
many	TRBV11-2	TRBD1	15	TRBJ1-1	TGTGCCAGCAGCTTGCGTAGGGGGCAAGACACTGAAGCTTTCTTT	CASSLRRGQDTEAFF
NA	TRBV12-3/TRBV12-4	NA	13	TRBJ1-1	TGTGCCAGCAGTTTGGAAGGGACCACTGAAGCTTTCTTT	CASSLEGTTEAFF
NA	TRBV28	NA	15	TRBJ1-6	TGTGCCAGCGTGTCTGGGGGCAAAGGAAATTCACCCCTCCACTTT	CASVSGGKGNSPLHF